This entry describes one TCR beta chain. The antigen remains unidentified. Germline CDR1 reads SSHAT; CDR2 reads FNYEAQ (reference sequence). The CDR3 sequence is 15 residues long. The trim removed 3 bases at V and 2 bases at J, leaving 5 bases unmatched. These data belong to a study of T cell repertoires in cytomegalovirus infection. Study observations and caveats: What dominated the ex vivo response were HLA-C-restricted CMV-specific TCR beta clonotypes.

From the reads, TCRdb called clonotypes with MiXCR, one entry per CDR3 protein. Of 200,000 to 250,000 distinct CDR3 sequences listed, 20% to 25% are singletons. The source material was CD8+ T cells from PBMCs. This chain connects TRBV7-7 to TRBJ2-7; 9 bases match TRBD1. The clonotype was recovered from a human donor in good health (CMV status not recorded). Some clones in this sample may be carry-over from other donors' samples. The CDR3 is CASSLGTGTTYEQYF. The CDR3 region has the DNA TGTGCCAGCAGCTTGGGGACAGGGACTACCTACGAGCAGTACTTC.